This TCR beta chain came from a study of cytomegalovirus exposure and HLA in healthy donors. As for the study in general: Some 85 million unique TCRs, all from HLA-typed donors, were included in an early release of the data.

Whole-study findings and limits: Whilst most TCR sequences proved rare, a subset of public TCRs occurred across many donors. A later analysis linked a missense variant in DCLRE1C to the trimming of TCR beta V and J genes.

V was trimmed by 1 base and J by 10 bases, leaving 11 bases between them. Germline CDR1 and CDR2: SGHAT and FQNNGV. This CDR3 is 13 amino acids long. In the PCR, 60 Vbeta and 13 Jbeta primers were used. Libraries were prepared by immunoSEQ multiplex PCR; TCRdb keeps only in-frame clonotypes and omits some of them. The sample contains about 190,000 clones, around 67% of which appear only once. As to this clone: Its antigen is still unknown.

The sequence came from a woman aged 30 to 39 in good health and CMV-seropositive. The specimen sequenced was PBMCs. V is TRBV11-2 and J is TRBJ2-1; tentatively, D is TRBD2 (5 bases). CDR3 in DNA: TGTGCCAGCAGCTTAGTCCCTAGCCGCGAGCAGTTCTTC. This codes for CASSLVPSREQFF.